This T cell receptor (beta chain) is drawn from a study of cytomegalovirus exposure and HLA in healthy donors. Findings and limits, study-wide: Later work associated 16,951 TCR beta sequences with HLA alleles at 0.05 false discovery rate. A few V segments could not be told apart, such as TRBV6-2 and TRBV6-3, and were left out. A missense variant in DCLRE1C was later tied to TCR beta V- and J-gene trimming.

CDR1 MNHNS and CDR2 SASEGT come from the germline V gene. J lost 5 bases, V lost 7 bases, and 9 bases had no gene match. The CDR3 runs 15 residues. The primer mix had 60 Vbeta and 13 Jbeta primers. Profiled with immunoSEQ multiplex PCR; TCRdb holds only in-frame clones, not every one. This sample has approximately 130,000 clones, with roughly 77% found just once. This clone has just a few counts. No antigen is known for it. This receptor was identified in a woman in her thirties or forties in good health and CMV-seropositive. This sequence joins TRBV6-1 and TRBJ2-1; 9 bases match TRBD2. Sequenced: PBMCs. The CDR3 here is CASTDRPSGNNEQFF. In DNA, the CDR3 is TGTGCCAGCACCGACCGGCCTAGCGGGAACAATGAGCAGTTCTTC.